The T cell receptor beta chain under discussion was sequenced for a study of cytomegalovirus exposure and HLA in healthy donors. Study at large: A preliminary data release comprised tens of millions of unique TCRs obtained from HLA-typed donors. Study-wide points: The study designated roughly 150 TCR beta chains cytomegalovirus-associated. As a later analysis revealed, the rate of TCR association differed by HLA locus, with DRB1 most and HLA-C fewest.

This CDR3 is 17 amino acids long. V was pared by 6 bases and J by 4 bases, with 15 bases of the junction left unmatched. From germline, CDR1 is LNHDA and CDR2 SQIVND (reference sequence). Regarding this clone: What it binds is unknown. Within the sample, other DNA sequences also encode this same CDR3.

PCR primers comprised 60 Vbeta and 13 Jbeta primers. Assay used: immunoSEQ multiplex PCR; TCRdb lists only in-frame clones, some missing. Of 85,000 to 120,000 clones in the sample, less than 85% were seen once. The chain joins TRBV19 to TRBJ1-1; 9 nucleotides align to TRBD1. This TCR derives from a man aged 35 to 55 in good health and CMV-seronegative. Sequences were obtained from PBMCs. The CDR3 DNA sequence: TGTGCCAGTAGCACCCCGGGACAGGGTTTAAGGGCCACTGAAGCTTTCTTT. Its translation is CASSTPGQGLRATEAFF.